This T cell receptor beta chain comes out of a study of relationships among human T cell subsets (dated by TCRdb to the early 2010s). For the study in its entirety: Eight distinct blood T cell populations were sequenced: pan T, CD8 cytotoxic, regulatory, Th1, Th2, naive plus transitional, activated and memory cells. Study-wide findings and limitations: T cell counts went unrecorded for a couple of pan T samples, which were processed alongside pan B cells. A CD4+CD8+ double-positive population could not be excluded by the bead-based sorting. Over 50% of CD8+ cytotoxic sequences were found to belong to clones with over 100 reads, whereas few such clones were observed in the regulatory and Th2 subsets. V, D and J usage, CDR3 length and N-nucleotide additions showed no statistically significant differences among the seven subsets. Substantial CDR3 sharing among Th1, Th2 and regulatory T cells was interpreted as suggesting stochastic cell fate choices.

As to this clonotype: The antigen it recognizes is unknown. No base quality values were provided; no much bigger clone lies one nucleotide off.

The library came from multiplex PCR. Sequencing took place on a 454 GS FLX. TCR alpha and beta CDR3 regions were amplified from mRNA by semiquantitative ARM-PCR. ARM-PCR used tagged nested gene-specific primers, after which communal superprimers carried out exponential amplification. Exonuclease was used to remove the nested primers before the first-round PCR products went through the second amplification round. Amplicons were sequenced on the 454 platform, which allows rapid sequencing of millions of DNA fragments without cloning bias. A read mappable to both V and J germline segments was defined as an effective read. Concerning the study's data processing: Reads were assigned to germline V, D and J segments with IRmap, which uses pyromap, a Smith-Waterman modification adapted to 454 sequencing errors. To filter D-beta assignments, cutoffs were set at the 99th percentile of the alignment scores obtained from simulated random sequences. CDR3 was defined as the amino acids lying between the conserved V-segment Y[YFLI]C motif and the J-segment [FW]GXGT motif. A compound Poisson process model, previously applied to large-scale EST data, was used to estimate repertoire diversity. A procedure for detecting cross-contamination was used to argue that sample contamination was not the source of the shared CDR3s. Starting from the raw public reads, TCRdb applied fastp trimming at Q25, assembled clones with MiXCR and retained in-frame beta chains. Every CDR3 protein is listed once, alongside the most common genes and DNA of its rows. The V and J calls reflect TCRdb's pipeline rather than the authors' work. The sample data list some 16,000 distinct CDR3 sequences, and about 60% of these were observed just once. The ten most abundant clones make up about 32% of the sample.

To isolate the T cell subsets, Miltenyi superparamagnetic beads coated with subset-specific monoclonal antibodies were used. All T cell populations were isolated from peripheral blood. Mononuclear cells were obtained from whole blood by Ficoll separation, and monocytes were then depleted with anti-CD14 microbeads. Isolated cell populations were immediately resuspended in RNAprotect reagent. The pan T sample consisted of CD3+ T cells in general. CDR3 length: 15 amino acids, cysteine to phenylalanine. Left in the record is the CDR3 DNA by itself, 45 bases read in frame from the first base. Looking up the germline V gene yields CDR1 MGHRA and CDR2 YSYEKL. The V end loses 0 bases and the J end loses 2 bases, and a stretch of 10 bases separates them.

The source material was total T cells sorted from blood. Interpreted using the paper, the cell subset or site label stands for: CD3+ T cells in general. The receptor's source is a man aged 40-49 years in good health. This chain joins TRBV4-1 to TRBJ2-5, with the D call perhaps TRBD1 or TRBD2, as 6 bases match in each case. This receptor has the CDR3 CASSQEGAGQETQYF. The DNA is as follows: TGCGCCAGCAGCCAAGAGGGGGCGGGACAAGAGACCCAGTACTTC.